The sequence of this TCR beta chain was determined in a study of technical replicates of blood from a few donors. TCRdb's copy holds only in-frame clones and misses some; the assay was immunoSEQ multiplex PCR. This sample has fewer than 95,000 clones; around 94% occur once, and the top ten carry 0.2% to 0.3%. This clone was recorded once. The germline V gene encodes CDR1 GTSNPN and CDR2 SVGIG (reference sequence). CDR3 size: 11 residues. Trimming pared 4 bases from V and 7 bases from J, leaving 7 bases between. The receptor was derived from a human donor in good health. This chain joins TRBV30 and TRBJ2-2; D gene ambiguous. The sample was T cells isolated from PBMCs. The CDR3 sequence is CAWTVVGELFF. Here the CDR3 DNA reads TGTGCCTGGACGGTGGTCGGGGAGCTGTTTTTT.